This T cell receptor beta chain was sequenced in a study of control samples from healthy donors and cancer patients. Method: immunoSEQ multiplex PCR; TCRdb's copy keeps in-frame clones and lacks some. The table lists about 120,000 clones, approximately 88% of them singletons. CDR3 length equals 15 residues. Germline CDR1 and CDR2: SGHAT and FQNNGV. With 6 bases removed from V and 0 bases from J, the gap between germline ends came to 12 bases. The genes are TRBV11-2 and TRBJ1-5; possibly TRBD1 for D (5 bases). This TCR derives from a man in his forties or fifties in good health. Sample: blood. The chain's CDR3 is CASSQGVASNQPQHF. Written as DNA, the CDR3 is TGTGCCAGCAGTCAAGGGGTTGCTAGCAATCAGCCCCAGCATTTT.